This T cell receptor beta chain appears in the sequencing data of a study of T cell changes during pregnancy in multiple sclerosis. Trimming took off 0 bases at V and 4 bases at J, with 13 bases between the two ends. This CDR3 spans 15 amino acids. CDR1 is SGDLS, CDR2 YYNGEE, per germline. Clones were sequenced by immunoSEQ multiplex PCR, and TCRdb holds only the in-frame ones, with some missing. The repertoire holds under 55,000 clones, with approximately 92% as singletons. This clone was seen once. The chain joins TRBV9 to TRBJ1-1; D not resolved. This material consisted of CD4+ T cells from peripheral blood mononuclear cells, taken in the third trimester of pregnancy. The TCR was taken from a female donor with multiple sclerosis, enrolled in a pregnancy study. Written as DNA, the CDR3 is TGTGCCAGCAGCGTAGGGACCGGGAAGACCACTGAAGCTTTCTTT. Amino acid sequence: CASSVGTGKTTEAFF.